These 24 T cell receptor beta chains were all obtained from the same sample, sequenced in a study of blood T cell repertoires in COVID-19. The protocol was immunoSEQ multiplex PCR, while the TCRdb copy is restricted to in-frame clones and leaves out a portion. The sample carries about 240,000 clones, 84% recorded once. The sample taken for sequencing was peripheral blood. The receptor set was obtained from a middle-aged man with acute or convalescent COVID-19.

V gene TRBV12-3 or TRBV12-4 combines with J gene TRBJ1-2, with D unclear. The ends were cut back, 6 bases at V and 2 bases at J, with 10 bases in the middle. This CDR3 comprises 13 residues. This chain's CDR3 is CASRSSQNYGYTF. The CDR3 DNA follows: TGTGCCAGCAGATCCTCACAGAACTATGGCTACACCTTC.

The chain employs TRBV7-6 and TRBJ2-1; D is possibly TRBD2 (5 bases). Looked up from germline, CDR1 is SGHVS and CDR2 is FNYEAQ. Trimming pared 5 bases from V and 0 bases from J, leaving 11 bases between. This CDR3 has 15 amino acids. CDR3 DNA: TGTGCCAGCAGCGCAGGACGGGGCTCCTACAATGAGCAGTTCTTC. It encodes CASSAGRGSYNEQFF.

V gene TRBV7-3 combines with J gene TRBJ2-3; TRBD2 matches at 7 bases. J gave up 1 base and V 2 bases, and 9 bases lay outside the gene matches. CDR3 length: 17 amino acids. The germline CDR1 and CDR2 sequences are SGHTA and FQGTGA. CDR3 amino acids: CASSLAGAPQGTDTQYF. The CDR3, as DNA: TGTGCCAGCAGCTTAGCGGGAGCCCCACAGGGCACAGATACGCAGTATTTT.

In this sample, this clone turned up once. This chain uses TRBV9 with TRBJ1-1; the D gene is possibly TRBD1 (5 bases). The CDR3 runs 14 residues. Germline values: CDR1 SGDLS, CDR2 YYNGEE. Trimming took 0 bases from V and 7 from J, leaving 13 bases between them. The CDR3 DNA sequence: TGTGCCAGCAGCGTAGGCGTCAGGGCAGGTGAAGCTTTCTTT. Translated, it gives CASSVGVRAGEAFF.

The chain has TRBV12-5 and TRBJ1-1; 7 bases align to TRBD1. This CDR3 region has 12 residues. The V segment lost 2 bases and the J segment 11 bases; nucleotides outside the gene matches: 5. Germline-derived CDR1 and CDR2 are LGHNT and FRNRAP. The DNA for the CDR3 is TGTGCTAGTGGTTTGTATACAGGGGATGCTTTCTTT. Translating gives CASGLYTGDAFF.

The gene calls are TRBV6-5 and TRBJ2-5, with D possibly TRBD1 on 5 matching bases. The CDR3 runs 14 residues. Germline CDR1 MNHEY, CDR2 SVGAGI. Between the trimmed V and J ends, which lost 0 bases and 4 bases, there was a span of 9 bases. The CDR3 nucleotides are TGTGCCAGCAGTTACTCGGGCAGGGCAGAGACCCAGTACTTC. Encoded protein: CASSYSGRAETQYF.

There are a few counts of this clone. This rearrangement joins TRBV11-3 to TRBJ1-3, with 7 nucleotides matching TRBD1. CDR1 is SGHNT and CDR2 is YENEEA in the germline V gene. The trim removed 5 bases at V and 4 bases at J, leaving 8 bases unmatched. This CDR3 comprises 15 residues. CDR3 sequence reads: CASSHTGARGNTIYF. The CDR3 coding sequence is TGTGCCAGCAGCCATACAGGGGCCAGGGGAAACACCATATATTTT.

J is TRBJ1-1 and V is TRBV7-8; D call uncertain. Trimming shortened V by 5 bases and J by 4 bases, and 11 bases separated the two germline ends. Germline V gene sequence: CDR1 SGHVS, CDR2 FQNEAQ. CDR3 length equals 13 residues. This CDR3 is CASSPLRGTEAFF. For the CDR3, the DNA is TGTGCCAGCAGCCCACTCCGGGGCACTGAAGCTTTCTTT.

This chain links TRBV3-1 (or the pseudogene TRBV3-2) with TRBJ2-7; 11 bases align to TRBD2. The CDR3 has 17 amino acids. Unmatched junction bases numbered 8, after V lost 2 bases and J lost 2 bases. Germline lookup yields CDR1 LGHDT and CDR2 YNNKEL (reference sequence). CDR3 sequence (DNA): TGTGCCAGCAGCCAACAGGGACTAGCGGACAGGACCTACGAGCAGTACTTC. Translation gives CASSQQGLADRTYEQYF.

The J gene is TRBJ1-1, the V gene TRBV6-5; a possible D gene is TRBD1 (5 bases). Germline V gives CDR1 MNHEY, CDR2 SVGAGI. There are 12 residues in the CDR3. V shed 8 bases and J shed 1 base, with 8 bases lying between them. The CDR3 DNA sequence: TGTGCCAGCTGCACAGGGAACACTGAAGCTTTCTTT. This encodes CASCTGNTEAFF.

The gene calls are TRBV6-4 and TRBJ1-1; D uncertain. The germline gives CDR1 MRHNA, CDR2 SNTAGT. Trimming took off 6 bases at V and 1 base at J, with 9 bases between the two ends. There are 13 residues in the CDR3. CDR3 sequence (DNA): TGTGCCAGCAGCTATTCGAAGAACACTGAAGCTTTCTTT. Protein sequence: CASSYSKNTEAFF.

The chain has TRBV4-2 and TRBJ1-4, with TRBD1 matching over 8 bases. From germline, CDR1 is LGHNA and CDR2 YNFKEQ. The CDR3 sequence is 16 residues long. J lost 6 bases, V lost 2 bases, and 8 bases had no gene match. The CDR3 protein is CASSQIPGTGDEKLFF. DNA of the CDR3: TGTGCCAGCAGCCAAATACCGGGGACAGGTGATGAAAAACTGTTTTTT.

The rearrangement uses TRBV7-9 and TRBJ1-2; D may be TRBD1 (6 bases). Trimming removed 0 bases from V and 1 base from J, with 12 bases in between. Germline V gives CDR1 SEHNR, CDR2 FQNEAQ (reference sequence). The CDR3 sequence is 16 residues long. The DNA for the CDR3 is TGTGCCAGCAGCTTAGCGCCGGACAGCCTTAACTATGGCTACACCTTC. Protein sequence: CASSLAPDSLNYGYTF.

Of note for this clone: Other DNA sequences in the same sample also yield this CDR3. This sequence joins TRBV5-1 and TRBJ1-2; the match to TRBD1 covers 8 bases. Germline lookup yields CDR1 SGHRS and CDR2 YFSETQ. There are 16 residues in the CDR3. V shed 0 bases, J shed 4 bases, and the junction held 8 bases outside the gene matches. The CDR3 sequence: CASSLAGGQGAYGYTF. The CDR3 DNA is TGCGCCAGCAGCTTGGCCGGGGGGCAGGGGGCCTATGGCTACACCTTC.

The CDR3 spells CASSSTASGGPYQETQYF. The CDR3 nucleotides read TGCGCCAGCAGCTCCACCGCCAGCGGGGGGCCGTACCAAGAGACCCAGTACTTC. V usage is TRBV5-1 and J usage is TRBJ2-5; 9 bases fit TRBD2. The CDR3 contains 18 residues. V lost 3 bases to trimming and J lost 0 bases; unmatched junction nucleotides: 12. Per the germline V gene, CDR1 is SGHRS and CDR2 is YFSETQ. Combining the CDR3 with reference TRBV5-1 and TRBJ2-5 gives the whole variable domain KAGVTQTPRYLIKTRGQQVTLSCSPISGHRSVSWYQQTPGQGLQFLFEYFSETQRNKGNFPGRFSGRQFSNSRSEMNVSTLELGDSALYLCASSSTASGGPYQETQYFGPGTRLLVL.

The chain combines TRBV2 with TRBJ2-2; 9 bases map to TRBD1. Trimming cost V 5 bases and J 7 bases; bases outside gene matches: 11. Germline V CDR1 and CDR2: SNHLY, FYNNEI. The CDR3 totals 16 residues. CDR3 protein: CASSPTGGQGSGELFF. Here the CDR3 DNA reads TGTGCCAGCAGTCCAACTGGGGGACAGGGCAGCGGGGAGCTGTTTTTT.

The gene calls are TRBV29-1 and TRBJ2-7; D is perhaps TRBD2 (6 bases). This CDR3 is built from 14 residues. The germline gives CDR1 SQVTM, CDR2 ANQGSEA. V was shortened by 6 bases and J by 4 bases, with 19 bases between the two germline ends. The CDR3 DNA is TGCAGCGTCCATGCGGGCGGGAAGTGGTACGAGCAGTACTTC. This translates into CSVHAGGKWYEQYF.

This chain joins TRBV18 and TRBJ2-5, with 7 bases identical to TRBD2. The CDR3 consists of 15 residues. V shed 1 base and J 4 bases; nucleotides not matched to a gene: 6. CDR1 KGHSH and CDR2 LQKENI come from the germline V gene. CDR3 in DNA: TGTGCCAGCTCACCACTCCGGACTAGTCCAGAGACCCAGTACTTC. Protein: CASSPLRTSPETQYF.

This clone was observed a single time. The chain uses TRBV10-3 and TRBJ2-7; 7 bases line up with TRBD1. This CDR3 has 15 residues. Looked up from germline, CDR1 is ENHRY and CDR2 is SYGVKD. The CDR3 nucleotides are TGTGCGAGCGTACGAGGGGGCGGAGACTCCTACGAGCAGTACTTC. Translating it yields CASVRGGGDSYEQYF.

The chain joins TRBV5-4 to TRBJ2-3; D not certain. This CDR3 is 14 amino acids long. Germline values: CDR1 SGHNT, CDR2 YYREEE (reference sequence). V lost 1 base and J lost 1, with 7 bases in between. DNA of the CDR3: TGTGCCAGCAGCTTGATATCAGGCACAGATACGCAGTATTTT. It encodes CASSLISGTDTQYF.

V is TRBV11-2 and J is TRBJ2-7; 9 bases fit TRBD2. The ends lost 7 bases at V and 2 bases at J; junction bases unmatched: 12. The CDR3 spans 16 residues. CDR1 and CDR2 from the germline V gene are SGHAT and FQNNGV. The CDR3 here is CASIDSRRGGPYEQYF. The CDR3 nucleotides read TGTGCCAGCATCGACTCCCGGCGGGGGGGCCCCTACGAGCAGTACTTC.

The chain has TRBV28 and TRBJ1-1; 9 bases map to TRBD1. Germline V gene data show CDR1 as MDHEN and CDR2 as SYDVKM. With V trimmed by 5 bases and J by 7 bases, 5 bases remained unmatched. This CDR3 is built from 13 residues. CDR3 sequence reads: CASSLTGGDEAFF. CDR3 DNA: TGTGCCAGCAGTCTTACAGGGGGCGATGAAGCTTTCTTT.

This chain links TRBV5-1 with TRBJ1-1; no reliable D call. Trimming took off 7 bases at V and 3 bases at J, with 13 bases between the two ends. From germline, CDR1 is SGHRS and CDR2 YFSETQ. The CDR3 spans 13 residues. Here the CDR3 DNA reads TGCGCCAGCGGGCTGGATTTGGACACTGAAGCTTTCTTT. Translating gives CASGLDLDTEAFF.

This chain joins TRBV27 and TRBJ2-7; maybe TRBD1 (5 bases). CDR1 and CDR2 (germline): MNHEY, SMNVEV (reference sequence). Trimming cost V 2 bases and J 1 base, with 6 bases left between them. The length of the CDR3 is 13 residues. The CDR3 here is CASSLKGSYEQYF. In DNA, the CDR3 is TGTGCCAGCAGTTTAAAGGGGTCCTACGAGCAGTACTTC.